This is a list of T cell receptor beta chains from one sample in a study of vaccination and CD4 T cells after COVID-19. Each CDR3 protein gets one entry after TCRdb re-called the PCR reads with MiXCR. The table includes roughly 9,400 distinct CDR3 sequences, over 60% detected once. No cognate antigen is known for these TCRs. Input material: CD4+ T cells from blood, cultured in vitro. Every receptor here comes from a human donor who had recovered from COVID-19. The CDR3 runs from the conserved cysteine through the conserved F or W. Each record gives: V gene, clone size, J gene, D gene, CDR3 protein, CDR3 DNA. The D gene is left open where the match is weak. Only some rows state a clone size, as once, few, many or a class for expanded clones.

V gene: TRBV20-1; clone size: few; J gene: TRBJ1-6; D gene: TRBD1; CDR3 protein: CSAPDRVQSPLHF; CDR3 DNA: TGCAGTGCTCCGGACAGGGTCCAATCACCCCTCCACTTT
V gene: TRBV6-1; clone size: few; J gene: TRBJ1-6; D gene: TRBD1; CDR3 protein: CASMQGALNSPLHF; CDR3 DNA: TGTGCCAGCATGCAGGGGGCCCTTAATTCACCCCTCCACTTT
V gene: TRBV20-1; clone size: NA; J gene: TRBJ2-5; D gene: NA; CDR3 protein: CSAREVLRETQYF; CDR3 DNA: TGCAGTGCTAGAGAGGTGCTCCGGGAGACCCAGTACTTC
V gene: TRBV5-1; clone size: NA; J gene: TRBJ1-6; D gene: NA; CDR3 protein: CASSLVGAQYNSPLHF; CDR3 DNA: TGCGCCAGCAGCTTGGTGGGGGCGCAGTATAATTCACCCCTCCACTTT
V gene: TRBV6-2/TRBV6-3; clone size: NA; J gene: TRBJ2-3; D gene: NA; CDR3 protein: CASSAHRSATSTDTQYF; CDR3 DNA: TGTGCCAGCAGCGCCCACAGGAGTGCCACCTCCACAGATACGCAGTATTTT
V gene: TRBV12-3/TRBV12-4; clone size: NA; J gene: TRBJ1-2; D gene: TRBD1; CDR3 protein: CASSFRDRGHGYTF; CDR3 DNA: TGTGCCAGCAGTTTTAGGGACAGGGGGCATGGCTACACCTTC
V gene: TRBV28; clone size: NA; J gene: TRBJ2-5; D gene: NA; CDR3 protein: CASSLTLGGETQYF; CDR3 DNA: TGTGCCAGCAGTTTGACCCTTGGAGGGGAGACCCAGTACTTC
V gene: TRBV19; clone size: NA; J gene: TRBJ2-3; D gene: NA; CDR3 protein: CASSTSRRGTQYF; CDR3 DNA: TGTGCCAGTAGTACCTCCCGGAGGGGGACGCAGTATTTT
V gene: TRBV6-1; clone size: few; J gene: TRBJ2-1; D gene: NA; CDR3 protein: CASSPQGVNEQFF; CDR3 DNA: TGTGCCAGCAGCCCCCAAGGAGTGAATGAGCAGTTCTTC
V gene: TRBV5-1; clone size: NA; J gene: TRBJ2-1; D gene: NA; CDR3 protein: CASSLEVGVADEQFF; CDR3 DNA: TGCGCCAGCAGCTTGGAAGTGGGCGTAGCGGACGAGCAGTTCTTC
V gene: TRBV5-4; clone size: NA; J gene: TRBJ2-3; D gene: NA; CDR3 protein: CASSQTDTQYF; CDR3 DNA: TGTGCCAGCAGCCAGACAGATACGCAGTATTTT
V gene: TRBV28; clone size: NA; J gene: TRBJ1-2; D gene: NA; CDR3 protein: CVSKSNYGYTF; CDR3 DNA: TGTGTCAGCAAGAGTAACTATGGCTACACCTTC
V gene: TRBV18; clone size: NA; J gene: TRBJ2-2; D gene: NA; CDR3 protein: CASSPSVGELFF; CDR3 DNA: TGTGCCAGCTCCCCCTCGGTCGGGGAGCTGTTTTTT
V gene: TRBV6-1; clone size: NA; J gene: TRBJ2-7; D gene: TRBD2; CDR3 protein: CASSVLAGVWNEQYF; CDR3 DNA: TGTGCCAGCAGTGTTCTAGCGGGAGTGTGGAACGAGCAGTACTTC
V gene: TRBV12-3/TRBV12-4; clone size: few; J gene: TRBJ1-5; D gene: NA; CDR3 protein: CASSLAQGGNQPQHF; CDR3 DNA: TGTGCCAGCAGTTTAGCACAGGGCGGCAATCAGCCCCAGCATTTT
V gene: TRBV7-4; clone size: NA; J gene: TRBJ2-3; D gene: TRBD2; CDR3 protein: CASSVAPLRTSGRADTQYF; CDR3 DNA: TGTGCCAGCAGCGTAGCGCCCTTGAGAACTAGCGGGAGGGCAGATACGCAGTATTTT
V gene: TRBV20-1; clone size: NA; J gene: TRBJ2-5; D gene: TRBD2; CDR3 protein: CSADRTLAGEETQYF; CDR3 DNA: TGCAGTGCTGATAGGACGCTAGCGGGAGAAGAGACCCAGTACTTC
V gene: TRBV12-3/TRBV12-4; clone size: NA; J gene: TRBJ1-3; D gene: NA; CDR3 protein: CASSLNRGGNTIYF; CDR3 DNA: TGTGCCAGCAGTTTAAATAGGGGTGGAAACACCATATATTTT